This record covers a single T cell receptor beta chain. No antigen is known for it. The sample originates from a study of radiation and T cells in renal cell carcinoma. Overall study: Nephrectomy followed 15 Gy stereotactic body radiation by 4 weeks.

Stated time point: baseline pretreatment blood. Treatment in this sample: 15 Gy SBRT to primary tumor, nephrectomy 4 weeks later. After SBRT, blood was collected at 2 and 4 weeks, plus baseline. The tumor was a clear cell renal cell carcinoma. TCRdb's copy holds only in-frame clones and misses some; the assay was immunoSEQ multiplex PCR. The sample consists of some 150,000 clones, 70% to 90% of them appearing once. Notes on the study in general: Top tumor clonotypes rose in blood 2 weeks post-radiation, then contracted.

V dropped 3 bases and J dropped 0; count of bases not matched to a gene: 5. Germline V gene sequence: CDR1 SGDLS, CDR2 YYNGEE. This CDR3 has 16 amino acids. The chain has TRBV9 and TRBJ2-2; 7 bases fit TRBD1. Sequences were derived from blood, sampled from a patient whose treatment included radiotherapy and nephrectomy. The clonotype originates from a woman aged 45-65 years with renal cell carcinoma. The DNA for the CDR3 is TGTGCCAGCAGCGCCACAGGGGCTCCGAACACCGGGGAGCTGTTTTTT. Translating it yields CASSATGAPNTGELFF. The full variable domain, its missing parts supplied by reference TRBV9 and TRBJ2-2, is DSGVTQTPKHLITATGQRVTLRCSPRSGDLSVYWYQQSLDQGLQFLIQYYNGEERAKGNILERFSAQQFPDLHSELNLSSLELGDSALYFCASSATGAPNTGELFFGEGSRLTVL.